This TCR beta chain was sequenced during a study of Graves' ophthalmopathy and Graves' hyperthyroidism. Amplification from RNA transcripts yielded the TCR beta CDR3 regions. Scientists carried out first-round RT-PCR using HTBI primers and then a second-round multiplex PCR. TCRdb redid the calling of the multiplex PCR reads with MiXCR, one entry per CDR3 protein. Of more than 550,000 distinct CDR3 sequences in the sample, about 40% were seen once. V lost 2 bases, J lost 1 base, and 11 bases lay in between. This CDR3 has 14 amino acids. Germline CDR1 DFQATT, CDR2 SNEGSKA (reference sequence). The genes are TRBV20-1 and TRBJ1-1; possibly TRBD1 for D (5 bases). Sequencing input: peripheral blood. The TCR comes from an adult man with Graves' ophthalmopathy. The CDR3 DNA follows: TGCAGTGCTAGACCTACTACAGGGAACACTGAAGCTTTCTTT. Its protein product is CSARPTTGNTEAFF.